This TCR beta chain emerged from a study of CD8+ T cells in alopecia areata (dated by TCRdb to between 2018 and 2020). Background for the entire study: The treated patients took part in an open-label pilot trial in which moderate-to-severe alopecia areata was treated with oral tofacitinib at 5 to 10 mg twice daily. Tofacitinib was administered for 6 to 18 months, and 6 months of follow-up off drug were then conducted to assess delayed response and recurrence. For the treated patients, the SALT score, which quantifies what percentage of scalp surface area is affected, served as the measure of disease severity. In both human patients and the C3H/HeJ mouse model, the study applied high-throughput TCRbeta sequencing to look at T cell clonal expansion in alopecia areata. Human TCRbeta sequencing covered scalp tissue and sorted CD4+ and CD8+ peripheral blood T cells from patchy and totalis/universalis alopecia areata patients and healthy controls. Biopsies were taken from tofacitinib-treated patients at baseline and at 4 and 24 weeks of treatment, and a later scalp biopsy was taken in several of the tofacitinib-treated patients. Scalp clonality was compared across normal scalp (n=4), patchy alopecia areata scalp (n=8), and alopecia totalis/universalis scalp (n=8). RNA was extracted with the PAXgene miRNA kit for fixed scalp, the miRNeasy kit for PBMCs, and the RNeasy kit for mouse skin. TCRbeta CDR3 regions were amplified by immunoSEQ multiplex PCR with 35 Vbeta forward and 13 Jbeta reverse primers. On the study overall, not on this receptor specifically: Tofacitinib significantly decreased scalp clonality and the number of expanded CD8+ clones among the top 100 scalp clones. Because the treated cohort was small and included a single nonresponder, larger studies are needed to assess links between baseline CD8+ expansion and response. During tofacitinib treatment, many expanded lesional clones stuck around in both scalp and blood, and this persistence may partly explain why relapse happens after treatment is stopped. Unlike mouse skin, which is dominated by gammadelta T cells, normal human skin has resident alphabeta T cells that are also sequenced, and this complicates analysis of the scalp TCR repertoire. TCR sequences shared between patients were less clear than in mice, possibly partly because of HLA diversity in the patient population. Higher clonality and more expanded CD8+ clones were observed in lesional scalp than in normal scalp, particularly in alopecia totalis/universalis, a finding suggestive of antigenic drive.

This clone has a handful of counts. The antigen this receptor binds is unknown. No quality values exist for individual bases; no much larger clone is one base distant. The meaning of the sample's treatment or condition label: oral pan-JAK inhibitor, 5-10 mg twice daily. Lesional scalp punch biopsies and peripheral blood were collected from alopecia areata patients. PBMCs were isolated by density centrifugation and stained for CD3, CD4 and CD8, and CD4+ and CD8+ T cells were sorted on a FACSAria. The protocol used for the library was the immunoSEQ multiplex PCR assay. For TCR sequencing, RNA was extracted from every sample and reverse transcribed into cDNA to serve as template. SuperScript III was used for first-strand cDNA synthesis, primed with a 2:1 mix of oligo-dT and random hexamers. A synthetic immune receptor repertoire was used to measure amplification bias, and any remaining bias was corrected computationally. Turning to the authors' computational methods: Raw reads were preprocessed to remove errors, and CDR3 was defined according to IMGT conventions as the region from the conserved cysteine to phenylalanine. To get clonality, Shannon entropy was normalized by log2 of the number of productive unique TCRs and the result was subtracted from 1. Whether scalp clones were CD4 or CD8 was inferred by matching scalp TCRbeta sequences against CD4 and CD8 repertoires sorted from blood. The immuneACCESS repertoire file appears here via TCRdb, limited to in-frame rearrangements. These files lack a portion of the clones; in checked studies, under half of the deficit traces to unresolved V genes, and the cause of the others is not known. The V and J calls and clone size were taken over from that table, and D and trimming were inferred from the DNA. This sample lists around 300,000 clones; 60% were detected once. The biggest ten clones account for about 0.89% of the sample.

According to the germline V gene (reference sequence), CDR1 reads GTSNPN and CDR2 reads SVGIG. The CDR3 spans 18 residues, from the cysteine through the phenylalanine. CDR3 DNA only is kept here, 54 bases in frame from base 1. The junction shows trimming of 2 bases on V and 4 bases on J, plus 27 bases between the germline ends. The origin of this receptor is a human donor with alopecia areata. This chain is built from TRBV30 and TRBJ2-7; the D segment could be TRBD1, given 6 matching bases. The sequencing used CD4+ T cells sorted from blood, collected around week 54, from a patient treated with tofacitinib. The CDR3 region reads CAWSRIQGNAKVSYEQYF. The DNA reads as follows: TGTGCCTGGAGTAGAATTCAGGGGAATGCGAAGGTTTCTTACGAGCAGTACTTC.